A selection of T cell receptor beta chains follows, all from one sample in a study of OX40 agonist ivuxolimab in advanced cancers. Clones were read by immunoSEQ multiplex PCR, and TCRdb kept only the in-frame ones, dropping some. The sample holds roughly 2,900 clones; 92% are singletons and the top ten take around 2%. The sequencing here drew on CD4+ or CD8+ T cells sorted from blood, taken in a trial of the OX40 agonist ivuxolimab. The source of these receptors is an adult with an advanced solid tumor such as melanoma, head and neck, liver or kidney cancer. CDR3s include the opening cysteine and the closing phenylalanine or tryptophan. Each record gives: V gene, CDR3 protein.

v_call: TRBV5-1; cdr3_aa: CASRGEGSEQYF
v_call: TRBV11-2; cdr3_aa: CASSPLKGNAYEQYF
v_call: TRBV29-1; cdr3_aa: CSVGVGTGAGDTQYF
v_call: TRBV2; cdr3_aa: CASRQGAYEQYF
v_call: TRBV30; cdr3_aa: CAWSETPLDTQYF
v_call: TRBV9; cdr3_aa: CASSVGGGRGYGYTF
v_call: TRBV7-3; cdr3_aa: CASSRNDGGAEAFF
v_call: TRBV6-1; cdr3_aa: CASSFNQETQYF
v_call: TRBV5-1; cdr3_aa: CASSPHWNLASEQYF
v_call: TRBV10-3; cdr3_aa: CAIRGGFYNSPLHF
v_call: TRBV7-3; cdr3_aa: CASSRGLPKDEKLFF
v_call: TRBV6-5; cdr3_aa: CASSSRHSDYGYTF
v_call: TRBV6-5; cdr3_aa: CASSYKRAPYNSPLHF
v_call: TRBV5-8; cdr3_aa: CASSLGVQTQYF
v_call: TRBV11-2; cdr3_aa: CASNPLRGKNIQYF
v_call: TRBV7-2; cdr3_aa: CASSWTSGGHNEQFF
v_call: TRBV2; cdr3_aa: CASSRPRDTQYF
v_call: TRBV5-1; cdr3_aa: CASRAGTSGANVLTF
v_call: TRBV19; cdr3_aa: CASSIRGAPYEQYF